The 32 T cell receptor beta chains below all came from one sample that was sequenced in a study of immune characterization of retroperitoneal liposarcoma. TCRdb re-called the PCR reads with MiXCR, one entry per CDR3 protein. The data contain 2,000 to 3,000 distinct CDR3 sequences, about 39% of them seen just once; the ten biggest clones take up 20% to 25%. Material: tumor tissue. These TCRs come from a male donor with retroperitoneal liposarcoma.

The chain carries TRBV27 and TRBJ2-1; TRBD2 matches 13 bases. There are 17 residues in the CDR3. Per the germline V gene, CDR1 is MNHEY and CDR2 is SMNVEV (reference sequence). Unmatched junction bases numbered 11, after V lost 5 bases and J lost 7 bases. The CDR3 is CASSQPTSGRARNEQFF. As DNA, the CDR3 is TGTGCCAGCAGTCAACCCACTAGCGGGAGGGCCAGGAATGAGCAGTTCTTC.

This chain connects TRBV27 to TRBJ2-5; 7 bases line up with TRBD2. The CDR3 has 14 residues. Unmatched junction bases numbered 6, after V lost 4 bases and J lost 4 bases. Germline CDR1 reads MNHEY; CDR2 reads SMNVEV (reference sequence). The CDR3 reads CASSSQGGPETQYF. The CDR3 coding sequence is TGTGCCAGCAGTTCCCAGGGAGGGCCAGAGACCCAGTACTTC.

The V call is TRBV6-9, the J call TRBJ2-1; D gene unclear. The J call may be in error: the DNA end matches TRBJ2-7 better. Germline values: CDR1 MNHGY, CDR2 SVAAGI. The CDR3 runs to 16 residues. The CDR3: CASSYLAESAYNEQYF. The CDR3, as DNA: TGTGCCAGCAGTTACTTGGCTGAGTCGGCTTACAATGAGCAGTACTTC.

The chain links TRBV6-1 to TRBJ2-1; D not resolved. The CDR3 runs to 11 residues. Trimming pared 0 bases from V and 10 bases from J, leaving 4 bases between. Per the germline V gene, CDR1 is MNHNS and CDR2 is SASEGT. The CDR3 region is CASSEAGEQFF. The CDR3 DNA reads TGTGCCAGCAGTGAAGCAGGGGAGCAGTTCTTC.

This clonotype was detected a few times. The V call is TRBV12-3 or TRBV12-4, the J call TRBJ1-4, with D possibly matching TRBD1 (6 bases). Trimming stripped 3 bases from V and 0 bases from J, with 11 bases between. This CDR3 comprises 16 residues. CDR3 in amino acids: CASSFGQTATNEKLFF. The DNA of the CDR3 is TGTGCCAGCAGTTTTGGACAGACGGCAACTAATGAAAAACTGTTTTTT.

Note on this clonotype: Just one base apart from a much larger clone, this may be a read error. The chain recombines TRBV6-8 with TRBJ2-3, with D possibly being TRBD1 or TRBD2 (5 bases each). Germline-derived CDR1 and CDR2 are MNHGY and SAAAGT. The CDR3 totals 13 residues. In DNA, the CDR3 is TGTGTCAGCAGTCGGGACGCCACAGATACGCAGTATTTT. As protein: CVSSRDATDTQYF.

This clonotype is deemed medium-sized. The rearrangement joins TRBV6-1 to TRBJ2-4; TRBD2 matches at 7 bases. The CDR3 spans 14 residues. V shed 5 bases, J shed 0 bases, and the junction held 1 base outside the gene matches. Germline V CDR1 and CDR2: MNHNS, SASEGT. This CDR3 is CASSSGIAKNIQYF. The CDR3 coding sequence is TGTGCCAGCAGTAGCGGGATAGCCAAAAACATTCAGTACTTC.

This clonotype was observed a few times. The V call is TRBV11-3, the J call TRBJ2-1; D is undetermined. The germline V gene encodes CDR1 SGHNT and CDR2 YENEEA. The CDR3 totals 13 residues. The V and J ends lost 5 bases and 2 bases respectively, with 7 bases between them. Written as DNA, the CDR3 is TGTGCCAGCAGCCTGGACGCCTACAATGAGCAGTTCTTC. This codes for CASSLDAYNEQFF.

The V and J genes are TRBV7-9 and TRBJ2-5, with D hard to call. The CDR3 totals 13 residues. Germline values: CDR1 SEHNR, CDR2 FQNEAQ (reference sequence). V was shortened by 3 bases and J by 2 bases, with 7 bases between the two germline ends. The CDR3 DNA follows: TGTGCCAGCAGCTTCGTGCAGCAAGAGACCCAGTACTTC. Translation: CASSFVQQETQYF. The variable domain in full, completed from reference TRBV7-9 and TRBJ2-5, reads DTGVSQNPRHKITKRGQNVTFRCDPISEHNRLYWYRQTLGQGPEFLTYFQNEAQLEKSRLLSDRFSAERPKGSFSTLEIQRTEQGDSAMYLCASSFVQQETQYFGPGTRLLVL.

With regard to this clonotype: This clone may be a read error of a much larger clone one base away. This chain joins TRBV4-1 and TRBJ2-5; 7 bases match TRBD2. CDR1 and CDR2 (germline): MGHRA, YSYEKL. This CDR3 has 12 amino acids. CDR3 region: CAGSRTRETQYF. CDR3 coding DNA: TGTGCCGGCAGTCGGACTAGGGAGACCCAGTACTTC.

The chain recombines TRBV25-1 with TRBJ2-4; TRBD1 or TRBD2 may be the D gene (5 bases each). CDR1 is MGHDK, CDR2 SYGVNS, per germline. This CDR3 is 14 amino acids long. Trimming stripped 6 bases from V and 3 bases from J, with 12 bases between. The CDR3 region is CASSARGVKNIQYF. CDR3 coding DNA: TGTGCCAGCAGCGCTCGAGGGGTCAAAAACATTCAGTACTTC.

The chain links TRBV12-3 or TRBV12-4 to TRBJ2-4; TRBD1 agrees at 7 bases. J gave up 13 bases and V 5 bases, and 8 bases lay outside the gene matches. The CDR3 length is 12 residues. This CDR3 reads CASSPSDREQYF. The CDR3, as DNA: TGTGCCAGCAGTCCTTCCGACAGGGAACAGTACTTC.

This chain connects TRBV6-1 to TRBJ2-3; D call uncertain. Germline CDR1 MNHNS, CDR2 SASEGT. The CDR3 contains 13 residues. Trimming pared 4 bases from V and 0 bases from J, leaving 5 bases between. The DNA of the CDR3 is TGTGCCAGCAGTGTGAGCAGCACAGATACGCAGTATTTT. Its protein product is CASSVSSTDTQYF.

This clonotype is deemed medium-sized (0.01 to 0.1%). The chain carries TRBV6-6 and TRBJ1-1; tentative D call: TRBD1 (5 bases). Trimming took off 2 bases at V and 4 bases at J, with 14 bases between the two ends. Germline CDR1 reads MNHNY; CDR2 reads SVGAGI (reference sequence). The CDR3 contains 15 residues. The CDR3 spells CASSYTGGGVTEAFF. DNA for the CDR3: TGTGCCAGCAGTTACACCGGGGGGGGTGTCACTGAAGCTTTCTTT.

This clonotype was seen just once. The chain employs TRBV6-6 and TRBJ2-1; TRBD2 agrees at 13 bases. This CDR3 contains 16 residues. V lost 2 bases to trimming and J lost 13 bases; unmatched junction nucleotides: 11. Per germline, CDR1 MNHNY and CDR2 SVGAGI (reference sequence). CDR3: CASSYRTSGRQETQFF. In DNA, the CDR3 is TGTGCCAGCAGTTACCGGACTAGCGGGAGACAAGAGACCCAGTTCTTC.

This rearrangement joins TRBV6-1 to TRBJ2-1, with 14 bases identical to TRBD2. Germline V lookup: CDR1 MNHNS, CDR2 SASEGT. Trimming cost V 6 bases and J 13 bases; bases outside gene matches: 14. The CDR3 is 16 residues long. CDR3 sequence reads: CASRPGLAGVGETQFF. Here the CDR3 DNA reads TGTGCCAGCAGGCCGGGACTAGCGGGAGTAGGAGAGACCCAGTTCTTC.

CDR3 sequence: CASSYSPARDYEQYF. CDR3 bases: TGTGCCAGCAGTTACTCGCCAGCCCGAGATTACGAGCAGTACTTC. This chain joins TRBV6-5 and TRBJ2-4; D is unresolved. Judging by the DNA end, TRBJ2-7 fits better; the J call may be wrong. Germline loops: CDR1 MNHEY, CDR2 SVGAGI. The CDR3 is 15 amino acids.

The chain is built from TRBV6-8 and TRBJ1-5, with D possibly being TRBD1 (6 bases). The length of the CDR3 is 16 residues. V shed 6 bases and J shed 0 bases, with 15 bases lying between them. Germline CDR1 is MNHGY and CDR2 is SAAAGT. CDR3 coding DNA: TGTGCCAGCAGCCAGGACAGCTATTATAGCAATCAGCCCCAGCATTTT. This translates into CASSQDSYYSNQPQHF.

This sequence joins TRBV6-6 and TRBJ2-1; 7 nucleotides match TRBD2. Losses at the gene ends were 2 bases for V and 3 bases for J; bases not matched to a gene: 7. Looked up from germline, CDR1 is MNHNY and CDR2 is SVGAGI (reference sequence). The CDR3 contains 16 residues. CDR3 protein: CASSYGPLADYNEQFF. CDR3 in DNA: TGTGCCAGCAGTTACGGCCCTCTAGCGGACTACAATGAGCAGTTCTTC.

V gene TRBV10-2 combines with J gene TRBJ2-3, with 8 bases identical to TRBD2. The CDR3 extends over 14 amino acids. Germline V lookup: CDR1 WSHSY, CDR2 SAAADI. V dropped 6 bases and J dropped 4; count of bases not matched to a gene: 6. The CDR3 nucleotides read TGCGCCAGCAGCCAGCGGGAGAGGGCAGATACGCAGTATTTT. It specifies CASSQRERADTQYF.

The chain joins TRBV6-2 or TRBV6-3 to TRBJ2-6, with D hard to call. The CDR3 is 15 residues long. Germline V gene data show CDR1 as MNHEY and CDR2 as SVGEGT. Trimming shortened V by 4 bases and J by 0 bases, and 7 bases separated the two germline ends. The CDR3 nucleotides read TGTGCCAGCAGTTCCCGGGCCTCTGGGGCCAACGTCCTGACTTTC. Amino acids: CASSSRASGANVLTF.

The gene calls are TRBV4-1 and TRBJ2-3; TRBD2 matches 7 bases. CDR1 is MGHRA, CDR2 YSYEKL, per germline. The CDR3 consists of 16 residues. Trimming removed 5 bases from V and 2 bases from J; junction bases left unmatched: 10. CDR3 in DNA: TGCGCCAGCAGCGCCCGGGACTACCAAGTCACAGATACGCAGTATTTT. Residues: CASSARDYQVTDTQYF.

The gene calls are TRBV6-1 and TRBJ2-1; no firm D call. Germline values: CDR1 MNHNS, CDR2 SASEGT. This CDR3 is 11 amino acids long. V lost 6 bases to trimming and J lost 9 bases, with 9 bases between them. Here the CDR3 DNA reads TGTGCCAGCAGCCTCCCATGTGAGCAGTTCTTC. It encodes CASSLPCEQFF.

This clonotype has more than one count but fewer than ten. The chain is built from TRBV6-2 or TRBV6-3 and TRBJ2-2; D remains unclear. The germline V and J ends were trimmed by 4 bases and 6 bases, with 3 bases remaining between them. The CDR3 sequence is 11 residues long. Germline CDR1 reads MNHEY; CDR2 reads SVGEGT. The DNA for the CDR3 is TGTGCCAGCAGTTGGTCCGGGGAGCTGTTTTTT. This translates into CASSWSGELFF.

The gene calls are TRBV10-1 and TRBJ2-7, with a possible D match to TRBD2 (5 bases). Looked up from germline, CDR1 is WNHNN and CDR2 is SYGVQD (reference sequence). This CDR3 has 16 residues. Between the trimmed V and J ends, which lost 6 bases and 0 bases, there was a span of 18 bases. CDR3 residues: CASRPEDGNPSYEQYF. CDR3 nucleotide sequence: TGCGCCAGCAGGCCCGAGGACGGGAACCCCTCCTACGAGCAGTACTTC.

The rearrangement uses TRBV6-1 and TRBJ2-1; tentatively, D is TRBD1 (5 bases). The V and J ends lost 6 bases and 10 bases respectively, with 10 bases between them. Germline V gene sequence: CDR1 MNHNS, CDR2 SASEGT. The CDR3 consists of 11 residues. The chain's CDR3 is CASSTWGEQFF. The CDR3 DNA reads TGTGCCAGCAGCACATGGGGCGAGCAGTTCTTC.

The chain carries TRBV6-1 and TRBJ2-1; D is unclear. This CDR3 comprises 14 residues. Germline assignment: CDR1 MNHNS and CDR2 SASEGT. Trimming cost V 5 bases and J 2 bases, with 10 bases left between them. DNA of the CDR3: TGTGCCAGCAGTCCCTCGTCAACCTACAATGAGCAGTTCTTC. It codes for CASSPSSTYNEQFF.

The chain uses TRBV6-1 and TRBJ2-3; a possible D gene is TRBD2 (5 bases). V was cut by 3 bases and J by 4 bases, with 8 bases left in between. CDR1 MNHNS and CDR2 SASEGT come from the germline V gene. The CDR3 runs to 13 residues. CDR3 region: CASSDEGPDTQYF. The CDR3 nucleotides read TGTGCCAGCAGTGACGAGGGTCCAGATACGCAGTATTTT.

The chain carries TRBV4-3 and TRBJ2-1; D might be TRBD1 (6 bases). The J call may not be correct, given that the DNA end is closer to TRBJ2-7. The germline CDR1 and CDR2 sequences are LGHNA and YSLEER. The CDR3 runs to 16 residues. In nucleotides, the CDR3 is TGCGCCAGCAGCCAAGATTTTCCAGGGGCGTCCTACGAGCAGTACTTC. Translating gives CASSQDFPGASYEQYF.

As concerns this clonotype: The junction departs from the called germline gene at one end, perhaps through a read error. The chain recombines TRBV5-3 with TRBJ2-5; 7 bases align to TRBD1. The J call may be incorrect, as the DNA end agrees better with TRBJ2-7. TRBV5-3 is an ORF for which the function is uncertain. The length of the CDR3 is 13 residues. CDR3 residues: CASSSQGVHEQYF. CDR3 nucleotide sequence: TGTGCCAGCAGCTCCCAGGGGGTCCACGAGCAGTACTTC.

In its sample, this clonotype is large. The rearrangement uses TRBV27 and TRBJ2-1, with 12 bases identical to TRBD2. CDR1 is MNHEY, CDR2 SMNVEV, per germline (reference sequence). This CDR3 has 16 amino acids. V lost 6 bases to trimming and J lost 7 bases; unmatched junction nucleotides: 10. CDR3 in amino acids: CASSRLAGGPVNEQFF. CDR3 nucleotide sequence: TGTGCCAGCAGCCGGCTAGCGGGAGGGCCCGTTAATGAGCAGTTCTTC.

This rearrangement joins TRBV30 to TRBJ2-3; TRBD2 matches at 12 bases. CDR3 length equals 15 residues. The junction had 4 bases not matched to a gene; V was cut back by 1 base and J by 5 bases. Germline CDR1 reads GTSNPN; CDR2 reads SVGIG (reference sequence). The CDR3 DNA sequence: TGTGCCTGGAGTGGGACTAGCGGGACGGTAGATACGCAGTATTTT. Translating it yields CAWSGTSGTVDTQYF.